Given below is one T cell receptor beta chain in context. CDR1 is SGDLS and CDR2 is YYNGEE in the germline V gene. V shed 3 bases and J 4 bases; nucleotides not matched to a gene: 10. The CDR3 length is 15 residues. The entry originates in a study of blood T cell repertoires in COVID-19. Overall study: PBMCs, B-cell-depleted T cells, or T cells provided the cDNA or gDNA that made up the material.

In the authors' workflow: Amplified reference gene primers provided the basis for estimating nucleated cell counts. Clones were sequenced by immunoSEQ multiplex PCR, and TCRdb holds only the in-frame ones, with some missing. V, J and clone size are those of that table, while D and trimming were read from the DNA. The sample includes roughly 76,000 clones, roughly nine tenths of them seen just once. The sequence came from a man in his forties or fifties with acute or convalescent COVID-19. V and J are TRBV9 and TRBJ2-7; 7 nucleotides agree with TRBD1. The sample comprised peripheral blood. The DNA for the CDR3 is TGTGCCAGCAGCGCGAGGGACAGCTCGGAATACGAGCAGTACTTC. Translated: CASSARDSSEYEQYF.